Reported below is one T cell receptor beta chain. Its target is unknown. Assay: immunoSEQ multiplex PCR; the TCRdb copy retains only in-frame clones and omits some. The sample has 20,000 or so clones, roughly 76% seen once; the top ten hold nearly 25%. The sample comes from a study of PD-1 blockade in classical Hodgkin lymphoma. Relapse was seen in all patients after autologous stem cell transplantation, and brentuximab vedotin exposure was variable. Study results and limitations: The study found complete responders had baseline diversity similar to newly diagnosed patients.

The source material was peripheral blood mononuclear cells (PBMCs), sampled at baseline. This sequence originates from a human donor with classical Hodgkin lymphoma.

Written as DNA, the CDR3 is TGTGCCTGGAGTATCGACCGGCTGGTGGTCAATGAGCAGTTCTTC. This encodes CAWSIDRLVVNEQFF. The V and J genes are TRBV30 and TRBJ2-1; no firm D call. CDR3 length equals 15 residues. Germline V CDR1 and CDR2: GTSNPN, SVGIG (reference sequence). Deletions cut 2 bases from V and 6 bases from J, with 17 bases between.